The text below deals with one T cell receptor beta chain. The V end lost 4 bases, the J end lost 9 bases, and 13 bases lay between the germline ends. The CDR3 is made up of 12 amino acids. The germline CDR1 and CDR2 sequences are SQVTM and ANQGSEA. This table comes from immunoSEQ multiplex PCR, and its TCRdb copy is limited to in-frame clones, with some not included. The repertoire holds tens of thousands of clones, with 85% to 95% as singletons. The sample comes from a study of PD-L1 blockade in urothelial cancer. Study background: The year 2014 saw patients start atezolizumab, 1,200 mg intravenously every 3 weeks.

The sample consisted of PBMCs, taken around atezolizumab (anti-PD-L1) treatment. The V gene is TRBV29-1, the J gene TRBJ2-4, with a possible D match to TRBD1 (7 bases). This receptor was obtained from a man aged 60 to 75 with urothelial cancer. The CDR3 protein is CSVAPRGAIQYF. The CDR3 nucleotides read TGCAGCGTTGCCCCCAGGGGGGCCATTCAGTACTTC.